A single sample is the source of the 29 T cell receptor beta chains below, sequenced in a study of beta chain features in type 1 diabetes. The investigators reverse transcribed all of the isolated RNA, so they sequenced expressed TCRB transcripts. Assay: immunoSEQ multiplex PCR; the TCRdb copy retains only in-frame clones and omits some. Among about 53,000 clones, 55% to 80% were seen once, and the ten largest hold 0.29%. Findings and caveats of the study: There was a moderate but significant shortening of TCRB CDR3s in all four CD4+ subsets of Type 1 diabetes patients.

No antigen is known for these receptors. The sequencing sample was made of stem cell memory CD4+ T cells from blood. These receptors came from a woman in her thirties with type 1 diabetes.

This clone came up a few times. V usage is TRBV10-3 and J usage is TRBJ2-5; 11 bases fit TRBD2. In germline, CDR1 is ENHRY, CDR2 SYGVKD. V lost 4 bases, J lost 5 bases, and 12 bases stayed unmatched. CDR3 length: 17 residues. In DNA form, the CDR3 reads TGTGCCATCAGTGGATCGACAGTTAGCGGGAGGGGGGAGACCCAGTACTTC. Translating it yields CAISGSTVSGRGETQYF.

This clone was seen a few times. The chain is built from TRBV5-1 and TRBJ2-1; a weak D match, TRBD1 (5 bases). Between the trimmed V and J ends, which lost 3 bases and 7 bases, there was a span of 11 bases. Germline lookup yields CDR1 SGHRS and CDR2 YFSETQ. The CDR3 totals 13 residues. The DNA of the CDR3 is TGCGCCAGCAGCTGGCAGGGTTCAAATGAGCAGTTCTTC. It codes for CASSWQGSNEQFF.

This clone appeared a single time. This chain connects TRBV28 to TRBJ2-7; 11 nucleotides agree with TRBD2. The germline CDR1 and CDR2 sequences are MDHEN and SYDVKM. V gave up 6 bases and J gave up 6 bases; unmatched junction bases: 4. The CDR3 runs to 13 residues. The CDR3 DNA reads TGTGCCAGCAGGACCGGACTAGCGGGCGAGCAGTACTTC. Protein: CASRTGLAGEQYF.

In its sample, this clone was seen a few times. The V call is TRBV28, the J call TRBJ2-7; tentatively, D is TRBD1 (6 bases). Germline values: CDR1 MDHEN, CDR2 SYDVKM. The ends were cut back, 6 bases at V and 6 bases at J, with 18 bases in the middle. The length of the CDR3 is 14 residues. For the CDR3, the DNA is TGTGCCAGCAGCAAAGGGGGAGTTATTGGCGAGCAGTACTTC. Its translation is CASSKGGVIGEQYF.

The J gene is TRBJ2-2, the V gene TRBV30, with 9 bases lining up with TRBD2. V lost 3 bases, J lost 6 bases, and 11 bases stayed unmatched. The germline V gene has CDR1 GTSNPN and CDR2 SVGIG (reference sequence). CDR3 length: 16 residues. The CDR3 DNA follows: TGTGCCTGGAGAGTAGCGGGAGTCTCGGGAGCCGGGGAGCTGTTTTTT. Its translation is CAWRVAGVSGAGELFF.

The rearrangement uses TRBV6-5 and TRBJ1-1, with TRBD1 identical over 9 bases. Germline V gene data show CDR1 as MNHEY and CDR2 as SVGAGI. There are 14 residues in the CDR3. V lost 4 bases, J lost 11 bases, and 11 bases stayed unmatched. This CDR3 is CASSSPGTGPTAFF. The DNA of the CDR3 is TGTGCCAGCAGTTCCCCTGGGACAGGGCCGACGGCTTTCTTT.

This clone was detected only a few times. The chain is built from TRBV29-1 and TRBJ2-2; unclear D gene. V lost 5 bases, J lost 6 bases, and 13 bases lay in between. The CDR3 sequence is 13 residues long. Per the germline V gene, CDR1 is SQVTM and CDR2 is ANQGSEA. The CDR3 loop reads CSVNRVVAGELFF. The CDR3 DNA reads as TGCAGCGTTAACCGCGTGGTAGCCGGGGAGCTGTTTTTT.

The chain links TRBV28 to TRBJ1-5, with TRBD1 as a possible D gene (6 bases). The CDR3 covers 13 residues. V lost 3 bases and J lost 11, with 14 bases in between. Germline CDR1 reads MDHEN; CDR2 reads SYDVKM. CDR3 sequence reads: CASSFTSRGAQHF. In DNA, the CDR3 is TGTGCCAGCAGTTTTACCTCCAGGGGAGCCCAGCATTTT.

The chain carries TRBV18 and TRBJ1-4; D uncertain. The CDR3 runs 14 residues. Trimming pared 0 bases from V and 8 bases from J, leaving 10 bases between. Germline CDR1 reads KGHSH; CDR2 reads LQKENI. The CDR3 protein is CASSPPLQNEKLFF. The CDR3 nucleotides are TGTGCCAGCTCACCACCACTACAAAACGAAAAACTGTTTTTT.

This chain links TRBV5-6 with TRBJ2-1, with 12 bases aligning to TRBD2. Germline-derived CDR1 and CDR2 are SGHDT and YYEEEE. The ends lost 2 bases at V and 2 bases at J; junction bases unmatched: 2. This CDR3 spans 16 amino acids. Here the CDR3 DNA reads TGTGCCAGCAGCTTTCTAGCGGGAGGGCCCTACAATGAGCAGTTCTTC. Amino acids: CASSFLAGGPYNEQFF.

This rearrangement joins TRBV2 to TRBJ2-5; 7 nucleotides match TRBD2. The CDR3 length is 12 residues. The V gene's germline CDR1 is SNHLY and CDR2 FYNNEI. The V gene end was trimmed by 8 bases and the J gene end by 5 bases; junction bases not matched to a gene: 5. CDR3 nucleotide sequence: TGTGCCAGCGGCGGGAGCGGGGAGACCCAGTACTTC. Its protein is CASGGSGETQYF. Variable domain in full (rest from reference TRBV2 and TRBJ2-5): EPEVTQTPSHQVTQMGQEVILRCVPISNHLYFYWYRQILGQKVEFLVSFYNNEISEKSEIFDDQFSVERPDGSNFTLKIRSTKLEDSAMYFCASGGSGETQYFGPGTRLLVL.

This clone was found a few times. This chain links TRBV29-1 with TRBJ2-5, with D hard to call. The assigned J gene may be wrong: the sequence end matches TRBJ2-7 better. Germline-derived CDR1 and CDR2 are SQVTM and ANQGSEA. There are 13 residues in the CDR3. CDR3 sequence reads: CSVVSGSVYEQYF. CDR3 coding DNA: TGCAGCGTGGTTAGTGGTTCGGTATACGAGCAGTACTTC.

This chain joins TRBV5-1 and TRBJ1-1; D is perhaps TRBD1 (5 bases). This CDR3 is built from 15 residues. V gave up 0 bases and J gave up 5 bases, with 14 bases separating them. Germline V gene data show CDR1 as SGHRS and CDR2 as YFSETQ. CDR3 sequence: CASSLAPDPGTEAFF. DNA of the CDR3: TGCGCCAGCAGCTTGGCCCCGGACCCAGGGACTGAAGCTTTCTTT.

This chain joins TRBV27 and TRBJ2-1; perhaps TRBD2 as D (5 bases). Looked up from germline, CDR1 is MNHEY and CDR2 is SMNVEV (reference sequence). V shed 4 bases and J shed 7 bases, with 23 bases lying between them. The CDR3 has 17 amino acids. For the CDR3, the DNA is TGTGCCAGCAGTTCGGCCCAGGACTTCATATTGAGGAATGAGCAGTTCTTC. This translates into CASSSAQDFILRNEQFF.

A single count supports this clone. The CDR3 protein is CATSRDPSGSNQPQHF. The CDR3 nucleotides are TGTGCCACCAGCAGAGATCCTTCAGGAAGCAATCAGCCCCAGCATTTT. J is TRBJ1-5 and V is TRBV15, with D hard to call. CDR1 and CDR2 from the germline V gene are LNHNV and YYDKDF (reference sequence). Trimming cost V 0 bases and J 1 base, with 10 bases left between them. The CDR3 extends over 16 amino acids.

The rearrangement links TRBV7-8 to TRBJ1-2; D is uncertain. The germline V gene encodes CDR1 SGHVS and CDR2 FQNEAQ. V lost 2 bases and J 7 bases, leaving 8 bases between the germline ends. This CDR3 spans 12 amino acids. The CDR3 bases are TGTGCCAGCAGCTTAATGGAGGTTGGCTACACCTTC. Translating gives CASSLMEVGYTF.

The chain recombines TRBV5-1 with TRBJ2-3, with a weak D call TRBD2 (7 bases). With 4 bases removed from V and 3 bases from J, the gap between germline ends came to 18 bases. CDR3 length equals 16 residues. Germline V CDR1 and CDR2: SGHRS, YFSETQ. The CDR3 DNA is TGCGCCAGCAGCCTCCAACCCGGGGGGCTGACAGATACGCAGTATTTT. It translates to CASSLQPGGLTDTQYF. Combining the CDR3 with reference TRBV5-1 and TRBJ2-3 gives the whole variable domain KAGVTQTPRYLIKTRGQQVTLSCSPISGHRSVSWYQQTPGQGLQFLFEYFSETQRNKGNFPGRFSGRQFSNSRSEMNVSTLELGDSALYLCASSLQPGGLTDTQYFGPGTRLTVL.

CDR3 sequence (DNA): TGTGCCAGCAGCCGACAGGGGCTTTACAATGAGCAGTTCTTC. This codes for CASSRQGLYNEQFF. The chain is built from TRBV28 and TRBJ2-1; TRBD1 agrees at 8 bases. Trimming took 6 bases from V and 4 from J; bases not matched to a gene: 5. Germline values: CDR1 MDHEN, CDR2 SYDVKM. The CDR3 runs 14 residues.

This chain joins TRBV4-1 and TRBJ2-2; D unclear. V was pared by 0 bases and J by 6 bases, with 20 bases between. CDR1 is MGHRA and CDR2 is YSYEKL in the germline V gene. The CDR3 is 18 residues long. The CDR3 DNA is TGCGCCAGCAGCCAAGATAGCCCCAGAAGGAATGAGGCCGGGGAGCTGTTTTTT. Its translation is CASSQDSPRRNEAGELFF.

The chain links TRBV30 to TRBJ2-5; 10 nucleotides align to TRBD2. The CDR3 consists of 13 residues. Trimming removed 2 bases from V and 4 bases from J; junction bases left unmatched: 1. From germline, CDR1 is GTSNPN and CDR2 SVGIG (reference sequence). This CDR3 reads CAWSSSGRETQYF. The DNA for the CDR3 is TGTGCCTGGAGTTCTAGCGGGAGAGAGACCCAGTACTTC.

The chain is built from TRBV7-9 and TRBJ2-5; D might be TRBD1 (6 bases). Germline assignment: CDR1 SEHNR and CDR2 FQNEAQ (reference sequence). V was shortened by 6 bases and J by 5 bases, with 10 bases between the two germline ends. The CDR3 spans 12 residues. Written as DNA, the CDR3 is TGTGCCAGCAGTACAGGGTCGGAGACCCAGTACTTC. Translating it yields CASSTGSETQYF.

This clone was counted between two and nine times. The gene calls are TRBV5-1 and TRBJ2-3; 7 bases are shared with TRBD1. Losses at the gene ends were 5 bases for V and 3 bases for J; bases not matched to a gene: 6. The germline V gene encodes CDR1 SGHRS and CDR2 YFSETQ. The CDR3 covers 14 residues. In DNA, the CDR3 is TGCGCCAGCAGGCCACTGACAGGGACAGATACGCAGTATTTT. Protein product: CASRPLTGTDTQYF.

The DNA of the CDR3 is TGTGCCAGCAGCCCCACCGGGACATTAAGATACTATGGCTACACCTTC. It is translated as CASSPTGTLRYYGYTF. J is TRBJ1-2 and V is TRBV13; TRBD1 might be the D (6 bases). The CDR3 covers 16 residues. Between the trimmed V and J ends, which lost 5 bases and 3 bases, there was a span of 19 bases. Germline CDR1 and CDR2: PRHDT and FYEKMQ (reference sequence). Full variable domain (remainder filled in from reference TRBV13 and TRBJ1-2): AAGVIQSPRHLIKEKRETATLKCYPIPRHDTVYWYQQGPGQDPQFLISFYEKMQSDKGSIPDRFSAQQFSDYHSELNMSSLELGDSALYFCASSPTGTLRYYGYTFGSGTRLTVV.

The chain employs TRBV29-1 and TRBJ2-1; 10 positions agree with TRBD1. V lost 7 bases, J lost 8 bases, and 11 bases stayed unmatched. CDR3 length: 14 residues. Germline lookup yields CDR1 SQVTM and CDR2 ANQGSEA. The CDR3 DNA reads as TGCAGCGCTTTCCGGGACAGGGGTATATATGAGCAGTTCTTC. Protein product: CSAFRDRGIYEQFF.

The rearrangement links TRBV5-1 to TRBJ1-2, with 9 positions matching TRBD1. The CDR3 has 15 amino acids. Germline values: CDR1 SGHRS, CDR2 YFSETQ. V shed 0 bases, J shed 1 base, and the junction held 1 base outside the gene matches. The CDR3 nucleotides are TGCGCCAGCAGCTTGGCGGACAGGGGTAACTATGGCTACACCTTC. Encoded protein: CASSLADRGNYGYTF.

V gene TRBV5-4 combines with J gene TRBJ2-3, with D possibly TRBD2 on 6 matching bases. CDR3 length equals 18 residues. V was pared by 4 bases and J by 0 bases, with 21 bases between. Looked up from germline, CDR1 is SGHNT and CDR2 is YYREEE (reference sequence). In nucleotides, the CDR3 is TGTGCCAGCAGCCGGGTCTGGGGAGGTGGTCGAAGCACAGATACGCAGTATTTT. Protein: CASSRVWGGGRSTDTQYF.

V usage is TRBV7-3 and J usage is TRBJ2-1; a possible D gene is TRBD1 (5 bases). Germline V lookup: CDR1 SGHTA, CDR2 FQGTGA. Between the trimmed V and J ends, which lost 2 bases and 8 bases, there was a span of 16 bases. The CDR3 sequence is 15 residues long. In DNA, the CDR3 is TGTGCCAGCAGCTTATCTCCAGAAGAAGGGGATGAGCAGTTCTTC. Protein sequence: CASSLSPEEGDEQFF.

The CDR3 DNA reads as TGTGCCAGCGGACAGTTTTACAATGAGCAGTTCTTC. Encoded protein: CASGQFYNEQFF. The chain employs TRBV6-5 and TRBJ2-1; TRBD1 might be the D (6 bases). V was shortened by 8 bases and J by 4 bases, with 9 bases between the two germline ends. Germline V gene sequence: CDR1 MNHEY, CDR2 SVGAGI. CDR3 length: 12 residues.

This clone has more than one count but fewer than ten. The J gene is TRBJ1-2, the V gene TRBV10-3; TRBD1 agrees at 11 bases. Germline loops: CDR1 ENHRY, CDR2 SYGVKD. With V trimmed by 11 bases and J by 2 bases, 10 bases remained unmatched. The CDR3 has 15 residues. CDR3 sequence reads: CAFRGGQGANYGYTF. The CDR3 nucleotides read TGTGCCTTTAGAGGAGGACAGGGGGCAAACTATGGCTACACCTTC.